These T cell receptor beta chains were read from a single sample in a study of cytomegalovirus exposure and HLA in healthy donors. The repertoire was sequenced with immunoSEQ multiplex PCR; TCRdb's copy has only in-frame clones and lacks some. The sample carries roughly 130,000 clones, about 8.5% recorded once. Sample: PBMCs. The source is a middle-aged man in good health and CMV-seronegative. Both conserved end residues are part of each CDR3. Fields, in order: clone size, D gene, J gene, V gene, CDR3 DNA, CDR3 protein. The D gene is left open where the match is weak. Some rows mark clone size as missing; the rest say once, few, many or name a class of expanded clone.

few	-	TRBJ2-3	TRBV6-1	TGTGCCAGCAGCTCCAGGGAGGGGGTGCAGTATTTT	CASSSREGVQYF
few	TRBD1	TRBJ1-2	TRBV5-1	TGCGCCAGCAGCTCAGGACAGGGGGCGAATGGCTGCACCTTC	CASSSGQGANGCTF
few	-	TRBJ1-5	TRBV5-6	TGTGCCAGCAGCAATACAAATCAGCCCCAGCATTTT	CASSNTNQPQHF
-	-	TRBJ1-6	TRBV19	TGTGCCAGTTCGACGGAGGAACCCGTCTCCTATAATTCACCCCTCCACTTT	CASSTEEPVSYNSPLHF
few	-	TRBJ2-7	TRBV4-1	TGCGCCAGCAGCCAACAAGTTGACAACTCCTACGAGCAGTACTTC	CASSQQVDNSYEQYF
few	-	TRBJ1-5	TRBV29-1	TGCAGCGTTCGAAGGGGCGCAGATCAGCCCCAGCATTTT	CSVRRGADQPQHF
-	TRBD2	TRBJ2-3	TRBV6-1	TGTGCCAGCAGTGCCTTGTCTAGCGGGGGGCTGACAGATACGCAGTATTTT	CASSALSSGGLTDTQYF
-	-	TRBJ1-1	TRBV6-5	TGTGCCAGCACCCGGCGGGAGAACACTGAAGCTTTCTTT	CASTRRENTEAFF
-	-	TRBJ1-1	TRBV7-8	TGTGCCAGCAGTTTCTTAAGGGGTGAAGGGGGCACTGAAGCTTTCTTT	CASSFLRGEGGTEAFF
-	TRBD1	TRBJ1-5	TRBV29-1	TGCAGCGTAACACAGGGGGATCAGCCCCAGCATTTT	CSVTQGDQPQHF
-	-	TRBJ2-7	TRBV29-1	TGCAGCGTTGGGCCCGGGAGTTCCTACGAGCAGTACTTC	CSVGPGSSYEQYF
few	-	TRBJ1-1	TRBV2	TGTGCCAGCAGTGAACAGGATCTGGCAGGGGCGAGCACTGAAGCTTTCTTT	CASSEQDLAGASTEAFF
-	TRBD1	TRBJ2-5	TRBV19	TGTGCCAGTAGCGCAGGGGACAGGGGTTGGGAGACCCAGTACTTC	CASSAGDRGWETQYF
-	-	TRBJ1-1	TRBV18	TGTGCCAGCTCACGTCGAAGCGGTGAGGAGAACACTGAAGCTTTCTTT	CASSRRSGEENTEAFF
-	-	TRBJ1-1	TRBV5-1	TGCGCCAGCAGCTGGGCGGGGGGCATGAACACTGAAGCTTTCTTT	CASSWAGGMNTEAFF
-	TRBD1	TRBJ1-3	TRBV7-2	TGTGCCAGCAGCTTAGAGGGGGCGGCTGGAAACACCATATATTTT	CASSLEGAAGNTIYF
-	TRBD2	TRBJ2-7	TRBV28	TGTGCCAGCAGTTCTCCCCGGGCTAGCGGGTTAAACGAGCAGTACTTC	CASSSPRASGLNEQYF
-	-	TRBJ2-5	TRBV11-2	TGTGCCAGCAGCCAAAGCCCAGGGTCCGAGACCCAGTACTTC	CASSQSPGSETQYF
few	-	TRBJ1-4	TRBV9	TGTGCCAGCAGCCCCGGGTCCTCCTTTAATGAAAAACTGTTTTTT	CASSPGSSFNEKLFF
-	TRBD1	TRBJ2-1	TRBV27	TGTGCCAGCAGAGACCTTAAGGGGGCCACCTACAATGAGCAGTTCTTC	CASRDLKGATYNEQFF
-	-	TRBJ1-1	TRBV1	TGCACCAGCAGCCAGGAGAAAGGGGCCGTTGAAGCTTTCTTT	CTSSQEKGAVEAFF
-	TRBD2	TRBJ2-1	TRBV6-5	TGTGCCAGCAGTGACGGACTAGAGGCCAATAAGCAGTTCTTC	CASSDGLEANKQFF
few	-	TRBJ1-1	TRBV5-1	TGCGCCAGCAGCCTAAACGCACTCGGACAAGAAGCTTTCTTT	CASSLNALGQEAFF
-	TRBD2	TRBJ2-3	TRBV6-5	TGTGCCAGCAGTTACTGGTCTAGCGGGGGCACAGATACGCAGTATTTT	CASSYWSSGGTDTQYF
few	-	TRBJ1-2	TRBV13	TGTGCCAGCAGCTTTTTCCAGTCCTATGGCTACACCTTC	CASSFFQSYGYTF
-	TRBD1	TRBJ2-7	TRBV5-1	TGCGCCAGCAGCAAGGGACAGACCTCCTACGAGCAGTACTTC	CASSKGQTSYEQYF
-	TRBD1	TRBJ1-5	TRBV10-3	TGTGCCATCAGTGATGACAGGGGGCCGAGGCAGCCCCAGCATTTT	CAISDDRGPRQPQHF
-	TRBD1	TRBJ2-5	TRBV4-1	TGCGCCAGCAGCCAAGGGACAGGGACGAGCCAAGAGACCCAGTACTTC	CASSQGTGTSQETQYF
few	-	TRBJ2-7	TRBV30	TGTGCCTGGAGTGTACGGACAGCGGGGTACTCCTACGAGCAGTACTTC	CAWSVRTAGYSYEQYF
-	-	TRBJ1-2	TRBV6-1	TGTGCCAGCAGTGAAGGATCCAGGGGTATCTATGGCTACACCTTC	CASSEGSRGIYGYTF
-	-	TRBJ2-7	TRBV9	TGTGCCAGCAGCGTAGGGGTGGGCCACGAGCAGTACTTC	CASSVGVGHEQYF
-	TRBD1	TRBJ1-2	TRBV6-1	TGTGCCAGCAGTGCCGGGACAGCCTACTATGGCTACACCTTC	CASSAGTAYYGYTF
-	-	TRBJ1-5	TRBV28	TGTGCCAGCAGCACGAGAAAGAATAGCAATCAGCCCCAGCATTTT	CASSTRKNSNQPQHF
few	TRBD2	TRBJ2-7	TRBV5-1	TGCGCCAGCAGCTTCGGCGGGGGGTTCTCCTACGAGCAGTACTTC	CASSFGGGFSYEQYF
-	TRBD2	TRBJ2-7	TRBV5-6	TGTGCCAGCAGCCCGACTAGCGGGGTTATCGAGCAGTACTTC	CASSPTSGVIEQYF
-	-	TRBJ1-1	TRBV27	TGTGCCAGCAGTTTAGAGGGAGAGGGCGAAGCTTTCTTT	CASSLEGEGEAFF
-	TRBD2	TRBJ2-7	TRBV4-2	TGTGCCAGCAGCCAAGAAGTAGGGGCTAGCGGGGTGCTGTACGAGCAGTACTTC	CASSQEVGASGVLYEQYF
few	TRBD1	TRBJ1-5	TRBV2	TGTGCCAGCAGCGAAACAGGGGGTGCCAATCAGCCCCAGCATTTT	CASSETGGANQPQHF
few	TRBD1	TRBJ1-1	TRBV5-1	TGCGCCAGCAGCTTGGAGTTTGGACAGGGGCCCACTGAAGCTTTCTTT	CASSLEFGQGPTEAFF
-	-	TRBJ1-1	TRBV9	TGTGCCAGCAGCGTAGAGGACACCCTGAACACTGAAGCTTTCTTT	CASSVEDTLNTEAFF
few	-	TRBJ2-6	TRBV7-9	TGTGCCAGCAGCTTAGTCGTCGCTGGGGCCAACGTCCTGACTTTC	CASSLVVAGANVLTF
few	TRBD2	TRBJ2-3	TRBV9	TGTGCCAGCAGCGTAGCTAGCGGGGGGGCCCGCACAGATACGCAGTATTTT	CASSVASGGARTDTQYF
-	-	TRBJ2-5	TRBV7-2	TGTGCCAGCAGCTTAGTCGCGCGAGAAGAGACCCAGTACTTC	CASSLVAREETQYF
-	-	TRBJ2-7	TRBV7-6	TGTGCCAGCAGCTTAGCACAGGGTAGCCACGAGCAGTACTTC	CASSLAQGSHEQYF
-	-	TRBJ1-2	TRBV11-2	TGTGCCAGCAGCTTAGCCCCCGGCGGGAACTATGGCTACACCTTC	CASSLAPGGNYGYTF
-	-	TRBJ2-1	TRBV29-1	TGCAGCGTTGAAGAGGGGGGGCAAAATCGGTTCTTC	CSVEEGGQNRFF
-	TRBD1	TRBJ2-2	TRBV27	TGTGCCAGCAGTCACCTCCAGGGGGAACACACCGGGGAGCTGTTTTTT	CASSHLQGEHTGELFF
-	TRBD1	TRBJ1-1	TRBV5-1	TGCGCCAGCCTTGCTGAGACAGGGTTGAACACTGAAGCTTTCTTT	CASLAETGLNTEAFF
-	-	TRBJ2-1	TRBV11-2	TGTGCCAGCAGCTTAGAGAGGTACAATGAGCAGTTCTTC	CASSLERYNEQFF
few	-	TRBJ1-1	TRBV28	TGTGCCAGCAGTTCACAGCCGAACACTGAAGCTTTCTTT	CASSSQPNTEAFF
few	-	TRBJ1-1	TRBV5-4	TGTGCCAGCAGCTTGGCCCCAGGGTTGGACACTGAAGCTTTCTTT	CASSLAPGLDTEAFF
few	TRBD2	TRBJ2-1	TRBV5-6	TGTGCCAGCAGCTCCGCGGGGGGGGAATTCTACAATGAGCAGTTCTTC	CASSSAGGEFYNEQFF
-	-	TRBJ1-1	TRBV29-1	TGCAGCGTTGATAAGGGGATGAACACTGAAGCTTTCTTT	CSVDKGMNTEAFF